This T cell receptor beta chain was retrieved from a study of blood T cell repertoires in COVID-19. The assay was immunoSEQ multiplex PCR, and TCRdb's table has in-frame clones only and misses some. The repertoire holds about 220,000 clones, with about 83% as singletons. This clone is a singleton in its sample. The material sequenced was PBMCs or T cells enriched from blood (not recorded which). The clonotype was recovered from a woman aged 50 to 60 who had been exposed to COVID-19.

CDR3 nucleotides: TGTGCCAGCAGCCCATTAGGCGGGCCTCAGACTGGCTACACCTTC. Residues: CASSPLGGPQTGYTF. The rearrangement uses TRBV9 and TRBJ1-2; D is unclear. Germline CDR1 is SGDLS and CDR2 is YYNGEE. V dropped 4 bases and J dropped 7 bases, with 20 bases sitting between them. The CDR3 contains 15 residues.